The sequence of this TCR beta chain was determined in a study of T cells in Graves' hyperthyroidism and ophthalmopathy. In the study overall: The initial diagnosis was the point when peripheral blood was collected, ahead of any treatment. Whole-study results and caveats: Ophthalmopathy prediction by the model preceded onset by a median about 6 months. Among clonotypes expanded in thyroid above 0.001, most were also found in blood.

This clonotype was seen a few times. Its antigen is as yet unknown. Investigators excluded patients with uncontrolled infection, other autoimmune disease, pregnancy or lactation. Authors of the study amplified TCR beta CDR3 regions from RNA transcripts. Carried out on the TCR CDR3, a first-round RT-PCR used the HTBI primer set. From the multiplex PCR reads, TCRdb called clonotypes with MiXCR, one entry per CDR3 protein. Found here are roughly 300,000 distinct CDR3 sequences, 21% of them singletons; the top ten hold around 50%. Per germline, CDR1 SGHNT and CDR2 YENEEA. There are 13 residues in the CDR3. V gave up 3 bases and J gave up 6 bases; unmatched junction bases: 4.

The clonotype originates from a woman in her fifties or sixties with Graves' hyperthyroidism. This chain connects TRBV11-3 to TRBJ2-7; 8 bases map to TRBD1. The sequenced material came from blood. The CDR3 region is CASSLDREREQYF. The CDR3 DNA reads TGTGCCAGCAGCTTGGACAGGGAGCGCGAGCAGTACTTC.